This entry is about one TCR beta chain. What it binds is unknown. The use of a sample-barcoded 5' primer and a J-beta primer mix characterized a second PCR of roughly 6 to 11 cycles. All samples yielded 2.5 million or more CDR3-containing paired-end reads. TCRdb used MiXCR to reprocess the 5' RACE reads, holding one entry per CDR3 protein. The repertoire holds approximately 780,000 distinct CDR3 sequences, with around 25% as singletons. The data are from a study of blood T cells in healthy people across ages. The CDR3 spans 17 residues. V shed 0 bases and J shed 5 bases, with 19 bases lying between them. The V gene's germline CDR1 is MGHDK and CDR2 SYGVNS. Study-wide findings and caveats: Any conclusive comparison of naive versus antigen-experienced cells was prevented by using unsorted PBMCs.

The same data also went into a second study, on T cells of mothers and their children. That investigation notes: Added by the second PCR's M1S primer were sample barcodes and 2-4 random nucleotides. Within related and unrelated pairs, thymic selection shapes TCR recombination output in a similar way.

This chain joins TRBV25-1 and TRBJ2-5, with D possibly TRBD2 on 7 matching bases. The sample taken for sequencing was blood. This clonotype was obtained from a boy aged 5-17 years in good health. The CDR3 is CASSEYKGQRGLETQYF. The CDR3 bases are TGTGCCAGCAGTGAATATAAAGGACAGCGGGGTTTGGAGACCCAGTACTTC.